One and the same sample provided the 2 T cell receptor beta chains below, sequenced in a study of T cell repertoires in cytomegalovirus infection. Using its own MiXCR run on the reads, TCRdb lists one record per CDR3 protein. The table has under 800,000 distinct CDR3 sequences, more than 20% seen once. Sequencing used CD8+ T cells from PBMCs. These receptors were obtained from a human donor in good health (CMV status not recorded). Some clones in this sample may be carry-over from other donors' samples.

The rearrangement uses TRBV7-6 and TRBJ2-1, with 9 bases aligning to TRBD1. CDR3 length: 19 amino acids. Germline loops: CDR1 SGHVS, CDR2 FNYEAQ. J was trimmed by 7 bases and V by 4 bases; bases with no gene match: 20. The CDR3 spells CASSYPGTGSQTGRNEQFF. CDR3 nucleotide sequence: TGTGCCAGCAGCTACCCCGGGACAGGGTCTCAAACGGGGCGGAATGAGCAGTTCTTC.

This clonotype was seen only a few times. This chain links TRBV3-1 with TRBJ2-1; D might be TRBD2 (6 bases). CDR3 length: 20 amino acids. Germline V gene data show CDR1 as LGHDT and CDR2 as YNNKEL (reference sequence). V was shortened by 2 bases and J by 0 bases, with 23 bases between the two germline ends. This CDR3 is CASSQNRLESGRSSYNEQFF. DNA of the CDR3: TGTGCCAGCAGCCAAAATAGACTAGAGTCTGGGAGGAGCTCCTACAATGAGCAGTTCTTC.